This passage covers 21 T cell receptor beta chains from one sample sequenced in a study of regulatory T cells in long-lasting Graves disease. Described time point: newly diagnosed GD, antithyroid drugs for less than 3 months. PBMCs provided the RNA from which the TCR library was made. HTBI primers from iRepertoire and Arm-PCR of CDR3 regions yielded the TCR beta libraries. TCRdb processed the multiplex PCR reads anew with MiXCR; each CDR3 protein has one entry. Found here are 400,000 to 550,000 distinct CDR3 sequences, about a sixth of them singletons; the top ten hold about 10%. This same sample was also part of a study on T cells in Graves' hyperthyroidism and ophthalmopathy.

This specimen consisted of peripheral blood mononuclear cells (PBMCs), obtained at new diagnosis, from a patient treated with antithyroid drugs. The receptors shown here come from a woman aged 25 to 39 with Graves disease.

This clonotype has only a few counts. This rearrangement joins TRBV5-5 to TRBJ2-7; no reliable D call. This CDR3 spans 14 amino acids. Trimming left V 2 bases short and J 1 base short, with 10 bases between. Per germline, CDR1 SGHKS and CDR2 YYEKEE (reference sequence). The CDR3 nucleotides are TGTGCCAGCAGCTTATACAGCGATTCCTACGAGCAGTACTTC. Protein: CASSLYSDSYEQYF.

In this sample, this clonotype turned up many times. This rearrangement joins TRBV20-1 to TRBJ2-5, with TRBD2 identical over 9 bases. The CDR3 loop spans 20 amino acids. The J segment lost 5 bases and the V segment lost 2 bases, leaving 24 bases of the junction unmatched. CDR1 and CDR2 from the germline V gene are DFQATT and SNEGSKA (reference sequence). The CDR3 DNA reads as TGCAGTGCTAGACCCTTAGGATCTAGCGGGATGGTGGAAAGGTTGGAGACCCAGTACTTC. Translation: CSARPLGSSGMVERLETQYF.

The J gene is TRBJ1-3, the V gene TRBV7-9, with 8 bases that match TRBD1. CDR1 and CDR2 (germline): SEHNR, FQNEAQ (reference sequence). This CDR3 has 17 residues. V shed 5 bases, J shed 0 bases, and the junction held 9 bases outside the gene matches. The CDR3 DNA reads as TGTGCCAGCAGCGTAGTGGGGACAGGAAACTCTGGAAACACCATATATTTT. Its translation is CASSVVGTGNSGNTIYF.

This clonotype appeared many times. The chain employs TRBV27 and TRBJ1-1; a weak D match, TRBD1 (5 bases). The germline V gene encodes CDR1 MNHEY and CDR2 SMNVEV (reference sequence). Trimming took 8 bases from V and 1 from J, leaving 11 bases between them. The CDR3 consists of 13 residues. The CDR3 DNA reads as TGTGCCAGCTACCCGAGGGGGAACACTGAAGCTTTCTTT. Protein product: CASYPRGNTEAFF.

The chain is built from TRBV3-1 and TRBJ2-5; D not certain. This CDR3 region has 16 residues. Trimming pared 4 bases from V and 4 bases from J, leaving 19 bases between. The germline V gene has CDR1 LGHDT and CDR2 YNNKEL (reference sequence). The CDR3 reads CASSPGRITTIETQYF. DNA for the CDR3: TGTGCCAGCAGCCCCGGTAGGATAACAACTATAGAGACCCAGTACTTC.

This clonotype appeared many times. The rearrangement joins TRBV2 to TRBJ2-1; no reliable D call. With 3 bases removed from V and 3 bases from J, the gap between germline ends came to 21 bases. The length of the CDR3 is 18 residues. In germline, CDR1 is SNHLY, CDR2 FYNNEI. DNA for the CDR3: TGTGCCAGCAGTGAGGGTGGCAGTATTACTTCTCTCTACAATGAGCAGTTCTTC. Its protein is CASSEGGSITSLYNEQFF.

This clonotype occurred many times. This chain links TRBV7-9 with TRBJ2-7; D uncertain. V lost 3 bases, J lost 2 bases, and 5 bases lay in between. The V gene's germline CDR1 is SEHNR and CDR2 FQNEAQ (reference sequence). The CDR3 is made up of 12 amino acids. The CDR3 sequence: CASSFRAYEQYF. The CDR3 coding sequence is TGTGCCAGCAGCTTCAGAGCCTACGAGCAGTACTTC.

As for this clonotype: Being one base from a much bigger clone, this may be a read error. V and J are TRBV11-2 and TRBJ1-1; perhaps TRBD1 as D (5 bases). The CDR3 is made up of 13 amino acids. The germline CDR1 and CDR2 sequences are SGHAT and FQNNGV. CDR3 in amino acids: CASSLDMSPEVFF. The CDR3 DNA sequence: TGTGCCAGCAGCTTGGACATGTCCCCTGAAGTTTTCTTT.

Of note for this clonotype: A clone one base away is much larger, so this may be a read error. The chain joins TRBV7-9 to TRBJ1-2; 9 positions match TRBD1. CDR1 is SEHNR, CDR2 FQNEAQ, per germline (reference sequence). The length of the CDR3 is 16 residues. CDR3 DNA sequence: TGTGCCAGCAGCTTAGCCCCACAGGGGGCAGATTCGGGCTCCACCTTC. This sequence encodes CASSLAPQGADSGSTF.

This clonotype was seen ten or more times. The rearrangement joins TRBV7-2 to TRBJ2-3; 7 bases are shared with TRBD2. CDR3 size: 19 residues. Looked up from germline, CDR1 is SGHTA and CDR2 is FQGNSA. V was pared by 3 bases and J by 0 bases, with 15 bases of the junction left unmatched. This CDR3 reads CASSFPLRGSYASTDTQYF. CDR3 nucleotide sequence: TGTGCCAGCAGCTTCCCTCTCCGCGGGAGTTACGCTAGCACAGATACGCAGTATTTT. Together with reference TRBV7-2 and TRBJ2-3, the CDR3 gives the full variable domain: GAGVSQSPSNKVTEKGKDVELRCDPISGHTALYWYRQSLGQGLEFLIYFQGNSAPDKSGLPSDRFSAERTGGSVSTLTIQRTQQEDSAVYLCASSFPLRGSYASTDTQYFGPGTRLTVL.

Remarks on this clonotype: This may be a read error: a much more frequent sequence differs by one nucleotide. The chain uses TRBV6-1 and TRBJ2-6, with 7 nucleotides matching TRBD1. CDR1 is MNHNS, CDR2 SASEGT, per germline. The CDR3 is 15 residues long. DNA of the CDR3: TGTGCCGGCAGTACAGACAGGGCTGGGGCCAACGTCCTGACTTTC. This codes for CAGSTDRAGANVLTF.

DNA for the CDR3: TGCGCCAGCAGAAGGGACGCCGGTTTAAACTATGGCTACACCTTC. Protein sequence: CASRRDAGLNYGYTF. V usage is TRBV5-1 and J usage is TRBJ1-2, with D possibly being TRBD1 (5 bases). CDR1 is SGHRS and CDR2 is YFSETQ in the germline V gene. V gave up 5 bases and J gave up 2 bases, with 16 bases separating them. CDR3 length: 15 amino acids.

The CDR3 bases are TGTGCCAGCAGAGGGACAGGGTCAGTCTATGGCTACACCTTC. This gives the protein CASRGTGSVYGYTF. The chain recombines TRBV27 with TRBJ1-2; 9 positions match TRBD1. The germline gives CDR1 MNHEY, CDR2 SMNVEV (reference sequence). The trim removed 6 bases at V and 4 bases at J, leaving 6 bases unmatched. CDR3 size: 14 residues.

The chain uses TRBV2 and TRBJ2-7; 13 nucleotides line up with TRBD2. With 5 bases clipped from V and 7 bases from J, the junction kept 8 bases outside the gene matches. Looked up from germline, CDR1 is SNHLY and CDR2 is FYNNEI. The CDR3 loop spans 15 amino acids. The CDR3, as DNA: TGTGCCAGCAGTCGTTTAGGACTAGCGGGAGAAGAGCAGTACTTC. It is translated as CASSRLGLAGEEQYF.

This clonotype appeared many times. In DNA form, the CDR3 reads TGTGCCAGCAGCCCGGGACTCACGGGCACTGAAGCTTTCTTT. Translation gives CASSPGLTGTEAFF. The chain couples TRBV7-8 to TRBJ1-1, with TRBD1 as a possible D gene (5 bases). The V gene lost 5 bases and the J gene lost 4 bases, with 14 bases spanning the gap. The germline CDR1 and CDR2 sequences are SGHVS and FQNEAQ. CDR3 size: 14 residues.

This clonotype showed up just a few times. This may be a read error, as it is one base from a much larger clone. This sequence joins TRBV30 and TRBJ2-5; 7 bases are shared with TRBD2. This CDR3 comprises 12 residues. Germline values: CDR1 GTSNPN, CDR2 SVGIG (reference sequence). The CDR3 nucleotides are TGTGGGGGGGGTGGAAACCAAGAGACCCAGTACTTC. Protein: CGGGGNQETQYF.

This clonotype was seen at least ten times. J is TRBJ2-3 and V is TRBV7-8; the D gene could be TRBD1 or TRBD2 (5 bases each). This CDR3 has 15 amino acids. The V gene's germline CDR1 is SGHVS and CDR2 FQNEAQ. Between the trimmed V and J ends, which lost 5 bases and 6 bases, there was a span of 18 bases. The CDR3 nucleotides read TGTGCCAGCAGCGGAACCCGGGACGGTGCCGATACGCAGTATTTT. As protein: CASSGTRDGADTQYF.

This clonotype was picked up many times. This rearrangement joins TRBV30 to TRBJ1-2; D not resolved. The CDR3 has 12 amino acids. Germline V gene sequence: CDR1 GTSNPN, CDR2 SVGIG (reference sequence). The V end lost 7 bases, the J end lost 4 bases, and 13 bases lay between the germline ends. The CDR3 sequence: CAFSSGSYGYTF. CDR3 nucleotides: TGTGCCTTCTCCTCGGGCAGCTATGGCTACACCTTC.

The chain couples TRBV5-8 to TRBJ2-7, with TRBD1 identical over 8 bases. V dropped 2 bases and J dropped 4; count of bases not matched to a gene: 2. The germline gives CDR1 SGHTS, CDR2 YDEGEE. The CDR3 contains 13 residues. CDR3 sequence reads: CASSFNRGYEQYF. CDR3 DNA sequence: TGTGCCAGCAGCTTTAACAGGGGGTACGAGCAGTACTTC.

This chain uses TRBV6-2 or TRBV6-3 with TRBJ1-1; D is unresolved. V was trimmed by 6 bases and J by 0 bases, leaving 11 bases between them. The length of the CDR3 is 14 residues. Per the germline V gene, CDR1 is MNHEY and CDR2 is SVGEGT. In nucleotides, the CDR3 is TGTGCCAGCAGCGGAGCTATCATGAACACTGAAGCTTTCTTT. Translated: CASSGAIMNTEAFF.

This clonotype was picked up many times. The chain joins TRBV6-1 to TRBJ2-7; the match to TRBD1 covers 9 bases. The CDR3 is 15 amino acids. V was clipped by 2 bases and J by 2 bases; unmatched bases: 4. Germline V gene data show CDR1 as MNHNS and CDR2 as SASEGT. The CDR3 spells CASSEHRDRAYEQYF. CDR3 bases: TGTGCCAGCAGTGAACACCGGGACAGGGCCTACGAGCAGTACTTC.